What follows are 26 T cell receptor beta chains derived from one specimen sequenced in a study of graft-versus-host responses after intestinal transplantation. Data came from immunoSEQ multiplex PCR; TCRdb stores just in-frame clones and leaves some out. The sample lists approximately 77,000 clones; about 90% were seen once. The material sequenced was PBMCs, taken 98 days after intestinal transplantation. These receptors all come from a human patient who received an intestinal transplant, so some T cells may come from the graft donor.

The rearrangement joins TRBV9 to TRBJ1-3; D uncertain. V was cut by 2 bases and J by 0 bases, with 18 bases left in between. Germline V gene lookup returns CDR1 SGDLS and CDR2 YYNGEE. The CDR3 loop spans 18 amino acids. The CDR3 region is CASSVVATRTTSGNTIYF. The CDR3 coding sequence is TGTGCCAGCAGCGTGGTAGCTACTCGAACGACCTCTGGAAACACCATATATTTT. Complete variable domain (other parts from reference TRBV9 and TRBJ1-3): DSGVTQTPKHLITATGQRVTLRCSPRSGDLSVYWYQQSLDQGLQFLIQYYNGEERAKGNILERFSAQQFPDLHSELNLSSLELGDSALYFCASSVVATRTTSGNTIYFGEGSWLTVV.

The chain combines TRBV5-4 with TRBJ2-2; D is unresolved. The CDR3 consists of 16 residues. The V end lost 4 bases, the J end lost 0 bases, and 13 bases lay between the germline ends. From germline, CDR1 is SGHNT and CDR2 YYREEE (reference sequence). The DNA for the CDR3 is TGTGCCAGCAGCCCGAAGAGCGCCTCGAACACCGGGGAGCTGTTTTTT. Translated, it gives CASSPKSASNTGELFF.

The table lists this clone with a few counts. The J gene is TRBJ2-1, the V gene TRBV10-3; possible D gene TRBD2, 6 bases. Per the germline V gene, CDR1 is ENHRY and CDR2 is SYGVKD. This CDR3 has 11 residues. The V end was cut by 10 bases, the J end by 5 bases, with 9 bases between. This CDR3 is CATGVDNEQFF. The CDR3 nucleotides are TGTGCCACGGGGGTCGACAATGAGCAGTTCTTC.

The rearrangement joins TRBV5-1 to TRBJ2-2; tentative D call: TRBD1 (5 bases). This CDR3 has 16 amino acids. V was pared by 1 base and J by 3 bases, with 13 bases between. Germline V gives CDR1 SGHRS, CDR2 YFSETQ. The CDR3 region is CASSLPLQVDTGELFF. CDR3 coding DNA: TGCGCCAGCAGCTTGCCCCTACAGGTTGACACCGGGGAGCTGTTTTTT.

The V and J genes are TRBV5-1 and TRBJ2-3; D is unclear. The ends were cut back, 3 bases at V and 3 bases at J, with 8 bases in the middle. The CDR3 extends over 13 amino acids. Germline V gene sequence: CDR1 SGHRS, CDR2 YFSETQ. The CDR3 bases are TGCGCCAGCAGCTCCCGGTGGACAGATACGCAGTATTTT. Amino acid sequence: CASSSRWTDTQYF.

The chain links TRBV6-5 to TRBJ1-3; TRBD1 matches 7 bases. The CDR3 runs 15 residues. Germline V gene lookup returns CDR1 MNHEY and CDR2 SVGAGI. V lost 4 bases and J lost 2; bases outside the gene matches: 5. The CDR3 coding sequence is TGTGCCAGCAGTTCCACCGACAGGGCTGGAAACACCATATATTTT. It translates to CASSSTDRAGNTIYF.

J is TRBJ2-7 and V is TRBV2; 10 bases fit TRBD2. This CDR3 has 15 residues. The V and J ends lost 10 bases and 4 bases, in that order; junction bases with no gene match: 13. The germline V gene has CDR1 SNHLY and CDR2 FYNNEI. CDR3 sequence reads: CATSGLAVYWYEQYF. The DNA of the CDR3 is TGTGCCACCTCAGGACTAGCGGTGTATTGGTACGAGCAGTACTTC. The full variable domain, rest sourced from reference TRBV2 and TRBJ2-7, is EPEVTQTPSHQVTQMGQEVILRCVPISNHLYFYWYRQILGQKVEFLVSFYNNEISEKSEIFDDQFSVERPDGSNFTLKIRSTKLEDSAMYFCATSGLAVYWYEQYFGPGTRLTVT.

V and J are TRBV5-6 and TRBJ1-2; D is undetermined. This CDR3 spans 13 amino acids. V gave up 4 bases and J gave up 3 bases, with 10 bases separating them. Germline V gene lookup returns CDR1 SGHDT and CDR2 YYEEEE. The chain's CDR3 is CASSGVEDYGYTF. Written as DNA, the CDR3 is TGTGCCAGCAGCGGTGTCGAAGACTATGGCTACACCTTC.

This clone was detected a few times. This chain connects TRBV2 to TRBJ1-4; no clear D gene. Trimming left V 8 bases short and J 2 bases short, with 9 bases between. CDR3 length equals 13 residues. The germline gives CDR1 SNHLY, CDR2 FYNNEI. DNA for the CDR3: TGTGCCAGCCGCCGGCAGACTAATGAAAAACTGTTTTTT. Protein sequence: CASRRQTNEKLFF.

Remarks on this clone: At one boundary the junction diverges from the germline segment, which might be a read error. DNA of the CDR3: TGTGCCGGCAGTTTGGTCGAGGTTCGGGGCTACGAGCAGTACTTC. Protein product: CAGSLVEVRGYEQYF. The chain couples TRBV28 to TRBJ2-7; D is perhaps TRBD2 (5 bases). Germline assignment: CDR1 MDHEN and CDR2 SYDVKM. The CDR3 contains 15 residues.

The sample holds one count of this clone. The gene calls are TRBV6-6 and TRBJ2-5, with a weak D call TRBD1 (6 bases). TRBJ2-7 matches the DNA end more closely, so the J call is doubtful. Per the germline V gene, CDR1 is MNHNY and CDR2 is SVGAGI (reference sequence). CDR3 size: 15 residues. The CDR3 spells CASSPQGRPQYEQYF. CDR3 DNA: TGTGCCAGCAGTCCCCAGGGGCGCCCCCAATACGAGCAGTACTTC.

This clone was found once. The J gene is TRBJ2-7, the V gene TRBV28; D remains unclear. CDR1 is MDHEN and CDR2 is SYDVKM in the germline V gene. The length of the CDR3 is 13 residues. The V end lost 6 bases, the J end lost 2 bases, and 11 bases lay between the germline ends. CDR3 loop: CASSLDPAYEQYF. CDR3 sequence (DNA): TGTGCCAGCAGCCTGGACCCCGCCTACGAGCAGTACTTC. Full variable domain (outside the CDR3, taken from reference TRBV28 and TRBJ2-7): DVKVTQSSRYLVKRTGEKVFLECVQDMDHENMFWYRQDPGLGLRLIYFSYDVKMKEKGDIPEGYSVSREKKERFSLILESASTNQTSMYLCASSLDPAYEQYFGPGTRLTVT.

The V gene is TRBV6-6, the J gene TRBJ1-3; maybe TRBD1 (6 bases). The V gene's germline CDR1 is MNHNY and CDR2 SVGAGI (reference sequence). V lost 2 bases and J lost 2, with 10 bases in between. The CDR3 spans 15 residues. This chain's CDR3 is CASSYVTGAGNTIYF. The CDR3 nucleotides are TGTGCCAGCAGTTACGTGACAGGCGCTGGAAACACCATATATTTT.

This rearrangement joins TRBV7-5 to TRBJ1-5; the table's D call TRBD1 went unverified against the DNA. TRBV7-5 corresponds to a pseudogene. The CDR3 runs to 16 residues. For the CDR3, the DNA is TGTGTCAGAAGCTTTACCGGGACAGGGGGAATTCAGCCCCAGCATTTT. It translates to CVRSFTGTGGIQPQHF.

V is TRBV16 and J is TRBJ2-1; D not resolved. V was cut by 0 bases and J by 6 bases, with 9 bases left in between. Germline V gene data show CDR1 as KGHSY and CDR2 as FQNENV. The CDR3 sequence is 14 residues long. CDR3 DNA sequence: TGTGCCAGCAGCCAATCCATGGGCCTCAATGAGCAGTTCTTC. Amino acid sequence: CASSQSMGLNEQFF.

The genes are TRBV30 and TRBJ1-3, with a weak D call TRBD1 (5 bases). The CDR3 extends over 14 amino acids. CDR1 GTSNPN and CDR2 SVGIG come from the germline V gene (reference sequence). V dropped 3 bases and J dropped 4 bases, with 13 bases sitting between them. The CDR3 is CAWSPGGAGNTIYF. CDR3 coding DNA: TGTGCCTGGAGCCCCGGAGGGGCCGGAAACACCATATATTTT.

The DNA for the CDR3 is TGTGCCAGCAACCGGGGACAGGGGCGGGGAAACACTGAAGCTTTCTTT. Translating it yields CASNRGQGRGNTEAFF. The rearrangement links TRBV5-6 to TRBJ1-1, with TRBD1 matching over 10 bases. The CDR3 runs 16 residues. J gave up 2 bases and V 6 bases, and 10 bases lay outside the gene matches. The germline CDR1 and CDR2 sequences are SGHDT and YYEEEE.

The V and J genes are TRBV30 and TRBJ2-5; 14 positions match TRBD2. Germline V gives CDR1 GTSNPN, CDR2 SVGIG (reference sequence). V lost 4 bases, J lost 5 bases, and 3 bases stayed unmatched. There are 14 residues in the CDR3. As DNA, the CDR3 is TGTGCCTGGACGGGGACTAGCGGGAGCGAGACCCAGTACTTC. It yields the protein CAWTGTSGSETQYF.

This clone was detected a few times. This sample also contains other DNA sequences that code for the same CDR3. This chain links TRBV6-6 with TRBJ2-7, with 7 nucleotides matching TRBD1. The V gene end was trimmed by 5 bases and the J gene end by 3 bases; junction bases not matched to a gene: 1. The CDR3 has 12 amino acids. Germline CDR1 and CDR2: MNHNY and SVGAGI (reference sequence). The CDR3 coding sequence is TGTGCCAGCAGTAGACAGGGCTACGAGCAGTACTTC. Translating gives CASSRQGYEQYF.

The chain links TRBV7-8 to TRBJ2-7; 8 bases are a match to TRBD2. The CDR3 has 16 amino acids. Germline CDR1 is SGHVS and CDR2 is FQNEAQ. Unmatched junction bases numbered 8, after V lost 2 bases and J lost 2 bases. The CDR3 bases are TGTGCCAGCAGCTTATCTCCGCGGGAGGTAGCCTACGAGCAGTACTTC. Its translation is CASSLSPREVAYEQYF.

V is TRBV7-2 and J is TRBJ1-3; possibly TRBD1 for D (6 bases). V was trimmed by 2 bases and J by 8 bases, leaving 16 bases between them. The V gene's germline CDR1 is SGHTA and CDR2 FQGNSA. The CDR3 extends over 15 amino acids. The CDR3 sequence: CASSLIRGVSHTIYF. CDR3 DNA sequence: TGTGCCAGCAGCTTAATCAGGGGCGTAAGTCACACCATATATTTT.

The rearrangement joins TRBV11-2 to TRBJ1-1; D may be TRBD1 (6 bases). The germline gives CDR1 SGHAT, CDR2 FQNNGV. This CDR3 spans 15 amino acids. Trimming removed 2 bases from V and 8 bases from J, with 18 bases in between. The CDR3 DNA reads as TGTGCCAGCAGCTTATCCCTGACAGGTCGCGTAGAAGCTTTCTTT. Translated: CASSLSLTGRVEAFF.

J is TRBJ2-1 and V is TRBV6-6; TRBD1 matches 9 bases. V shed 0 bases, J shed 5 bases, and the junction held 5 bases outside the gene matches. Germline values: CDR1 MNHNY, CDR2 SVGAGI (reference sequence). The length of the CDR3 is 16 residues. The chain's CDR3 is CASSYSRDRAHNEQFF. DNA for the CDR3: TGTGCCAGCAGTTACTCCCGGGACAGGGCCCACAATGAGCAGTTCTTC.

The chain has TRBV18 and TRBJ2-6, with 7 bases matching TRBD1. Germline V gene data show CDR1 as KGHSH and CDR2 as LQKENI. The CDR3 is made up of 19 amino acids. Trimming at V came to 3 bases and at J to 0 bases, leaving 11 bases not matched to a gene. The CDR3 region is CASSPLQGLGSSGANVLTF. The CDR3 nucleotides read TGTGCCAGCTCACCCTTACAGGGGCTGGGTTCCTCTGGGGCCAACGTCCTGACTTTC.

The chain employs TRBV4-1 and TRBJ2-2; TRBD2 matches 10 bases. V was clipped by 6 bases and J by 4 bases; unmatched bases: 8. This CDR3 is 16 amino acids long. Germline values: CDR1 MGHRA, CDR2 YSYEKL. CDR3 in DNA: TGCGCCAGCAGTCTCCAGCGGGAGGGTCTCACCGGGGAGCTGTTTTTT. It codes for CASSLQREGLTGELFF.

This chain joins TRBV6-5 and TRBJ1-5; D is unresolved. The V end was cut by 5 bases, the J end by 6 bases, with 8 bases between. Germline V CDR1 and CDR2: MNHEY, SVGAGI. This CDR3 has 12 residues. CDR3 sequence reads: CASSILSQPQHF. Here the CDR3 DNA reads TGTGCCAGCAGTATACTGTCTCAGCCCCAGCATTTT.